There are many counts of the clone carrying this T cell receptor beta chain. This specimen belongs to a study of early T cells in non-severe SARS-CoV-2 infection. The germline V gene encodes CDR1 SGDLS and CDR2 YYNGEE. V was pared by 0 bases and J by 4 bases, with 12 bases of the junction left unmatched. CDR3 length: 18 amino acids. MiXCR, applied by TCRdb to the 5' RACE reads, yields one record per CDR3 protein. The table lists roughly 61,000 distinct CDR3 sequences, about 10% of them singletons. The sequence came from an adult who was a healthcare worker with PCR-confirmed SARS-CoV-2 infection or an uninfected control (not recorded which). V usage is TRBV9 and J usage is TRBJ1-3, with 8 bases identical to TRBD1. Sequenced material: whole blood. The CDR3 is CASSVASHPGGGGNTIYF. Written as DNA, the CDR3 is TGTGCCAGCAGCGTAGCCTCCCACCCAGGGGGCGGCGGAAACACCATATATTTT.